These 30 T cell receptor beta chains were all obtained from the same sample, sequenced in a study of blood T cells in healthy people across ages. A sample-barcoded 5' primer and a J-beta primer mix were used in a second PCR of roughly 7 to 11 cycles. TCRdb ran MiXCR on the 5' RACE reads and lists one entry per CDR3 protein. The table has around 900,000 distinct CDR3 sequences, under 35% seen once. Sequenced: blood. These receptor sequences come from a woman older than 75 in good health.

Only a few counts were recorded for this clonotype. V gene TRBV12-3 or TRBV12-4 combines with J gene TRBJ1-5, with a tentative D call TRBD1 (6 bases). V was shortened by 3 bases and J by 5 bases, with 17 bases between the two germline ends. CDR3 size: 16 residues. CDR3 sequence reads: CASSLGGAGGDQPQHF. The CDR3 region has the DNA TGTGCCAGCAGTTTGGGGGGCGCGGGGGGGGATCAGCCCCAGCATTTT.

This clonotype was picked up many times. The genes are TRBV24-1 and TRBJ2-1, with D perhaps TRBD1 or TRBD2 (6 bases each). The V and J ends lost 3 bases and 4 bases respectively, with 12 bases between them. Germline V gene data show CDR1 as KGHDR and CDR2 as SFDVKD. The CDR3 length is 15 residues. The CDR3: CATSDTRGVYNEQFF. CDR3 nucleotide sequence: TGTGCCACCAGTGATACGAGGGGGGTGTACAATGAGCAGTTCTTC.

This clonotype was counted ten times or more. The chain couples TRBV4-3 to TRBJ1-6, with TRBD1 matching over 7 bases. CDR3 length: 18 residues. Unmatched junction bases numbered 6, after V lost 0 bases and J lost 1 base. CDR1 is LGHNA and CDR2 is YSLEER in the germline V gene. DNA for the CDR3: TGCGCCAGCAGCCAAGATCGGGACAGCGGATCCTATAATTCACCCCTCCACTTT. It translates to CASSQDRDSGSYNSPLHF.

CDR3 protein: CASSLVPVYEQYF. CDR3 DNA: TGTGCCAGCAGCTTAGTGCCCGTCTACGAGCAGTACTTC. This chain links TRBV7-2 with TRBJ2-7; D uncertain. Germline loops: CDR1 SGHTA, CDR2 FQGNSA. This CDR3 is 13 amino acids long. V lost 1 base and J lost 3, with 7 bases in between.

This chain links TRBV3-1 with TRBJ2-3; TRBD1 aligns across 7 bases. The V and J ends lost 4 bases and 1 base, in that order; junction bases with no gene match: 11. Germline assignment: CDR1 LGHDT and CDR2 YNNKEL (reference sequence). The CDR3 consists of 17 residues. The CDR3 region is CASSPPQGEIGTDTQYF. Here the CDR3 DNA reads TGTGCCAGCAGCCCCCCGCAGGGGGAGATTGGCACAGATACGCAGTATTTT.

This clonotype was seen repeatedly, ten times or more. The chain uses TRBV6-2 or TRBV6-3 and TRBJ2-5; 8 nucleotides line up with TRBD1. CDR3 length: 17 amino acids. The germline gives CDR1 MNHEY, CDR2 SVGEGT. The V gene end was trimmed by 4 bases and the J gene end by 5 bases; junction bases not matched to a gene: 15. CDR3 sequence: CASSSPPGGAEWETQYF. The CDR3 coding sequence is TGTGCCAGCAGTTCCCCCCCAGGGGGCGCGGAGTGGGAGACCCAGTACTTC.

This clonotype was seen repeatedly, ten times or more. This chain uses TRBV11-2 with TRBJ2-5; D not resolved. Germline CDR1 and CDR2: SGHAT and FQNNGV. The CDR3 covers 13 residues. V lost 5 bases to trimming and J lost 0 bases, with 7 bases between them. The CDR3: CASSHGYQETQYF. CDR3 nucleotides: TGTGCCAGCAGCCACGGGTACCAAGAGACCCAGTACTTC.

This clonotype appeared many times. The chain combines TRBV27 with TRBJ2-7; D may be TRBD2 (6 bases). V lost 5 bases to trimming and J lost 5 bases, with 19 bases between them. CDR1 is MNHEY, CDR2 SMNVEV, per germline (reference sequence). This CDR3 contains 15 residues. The CDR3 sequence is CASSTRLVSLHEQYF. In DNA, the CDR3 is TGTGCCAGCAGTACCCGACTAGTATCCCTCCACGAGCAGTACTTC.

The chain has TRBV20-1 and TRBJ1-4; D remains unclear. V was shortened by 0 bases and J by 10 bases, with 15 bases between the two germline ends. This CDR3 has 14 amino acids. Germline CDR1 and CDR2: DFQATT and SNEGSKA (reference sequence). Here the CDR3 DNA reads TGCAGTGCTAGAGATCGCGGCACCGAAGGAAAACTGTTTTTT. Amino acids: CSARDRGTEGKLFF.

This clonotype has only a few counts. A read error is possible here, since a much larger clone lies one base away. This sequence joins TRBV7-2 and TRBJ2-1; 9 positions agree with TRBD1. Per the germline V gene, CDR1 is SGHTA and CDR2 is FQGNSA. The CDR3 is made up of 14 amino acids. The V gene end was trimmed by 5 bases and the J gene end by 13 bases; junction bases not matched to a gene: 12. CDR3 in DNA: TGTGCCAGCAGCCCACAGGGGGCGAAAGAGACCCAGTTCTTC. Amino acids: CASSPQGAKETQFF. Based on the CDR3 plus reference TRBV7-2 and TRBJ2-1, the full variable domain is GAGVSQSPSNKVTEKGKDVELRCDPISGHTALYWYRQSLGQGLEFLIYFQGNSAPDKSGLPSDRFSAERTGGSVSTLTIQRTQQEDSAVYLCASSPQGAKETQFFGPGTRLTVL.

This chain joins TRBV18 and TRBJ2-7; 7 bases agree with TRBD2. V dropped 2 bases and J dropped 7; count of bases not matched to a gene: 14. Germline lookup yields CDR1 KGHSH and CDR2 LQKENI. The CDR3 has 16 residues. As DNA, the CDR3 is TGTGCCAGCTCACCAAGGAGCGGGGAGGTCGGTAATGAGCAGTACTTC. Amino acid sequence: CASSPRSGEVGNEQYF.

In this sample, this clonotype turned up a few times. It may be a read error: a sequence one base away is much more abundant. The CDR3 loop is CASSTTGRGAHHEQYF. CDR3 in DNA: TGTGCCAGCAGCACGACTGGGCGGGGGGCCCACCATGAGCAGTACTTC. The chain links TRBV7-2 to TRBJ2-7; 8 positions agree with TRBD2. Trimming removed 5 bases from V and 7 bases from J; junction bases left unmatched: 16. Germline lookup yields CDR1 SGHTA and CDR2 FQGNSA. The CDR3 loop spans 16 amino acids.

This clonotype was picked up many times. V is TRBV28 and J is TRBJ2-7; 12 nucleotides align to TRBD1. With V trimmed by 3 bases and J by 5 bases, 5 bases remained unmatched. This CDR3 has 15 residues. Germline CDR1 and CDR2: MDHEN and SYDVKM. Here the CDR3 DNA reads TGTGCCAGCAGTTTTTCCGGGACAGGGGGCCACGAGCAGTACTTC. It is translated as CASSFSGTGGHEQYF.

This clonotype was counted at least ten times. The J gene is TRBJ2-5, the V gene TRBV4-3, with 8 bases identical to TRBD2. The trim removed 2 bases at V and 5 bases at J, leaving 7 bases unmatched. This CDR3 is built from 15 residues. Germline loops: CDR1 LGHNA, CDR2 YSLEER. The CDR3 region has the DNA TGCGCCAGCAGCCAAACGAGCGGGAGAGGGGAGACCCAGTACTTC. It specifies CASSQTSGRGETQYF.

This clonotype was seen a handful of times. At one end, the junction sequence differs from germline, possibly due to a read error. This chain uses TRBV4-3 with TRBJ2-1, with D perhaps TRBD1 or TRBD2 (5 bases each). Germline CDR1 and CDR2: LGHNA and YSLEER. The CDR3 is 15 amino acids. The DNA of the CDR3 is TGCGCCAGCAGCCAAGGGGGGAGCTCCTACGATGAGCAGTTCTTC. This gives the protein CASSQGGSSYDEQFF.

This clonotype came up many times. The rearrangement links TRBV3-1 to TRBJ2-1; TRBD2 matches 14 bases. Germline V gene data show CDR1 as LGHDT and CDR2 as YNNKEL (reference sequence). After removal of 3 bases from V and 5 bases from J, the junction contained 6 bases not matched to a gene. The CDR3 sequence is 17 residues long. CDR3 sequence (DNA): TGTGCCAGCAGCCAGCAATGGACTAGCGGGGGGCACAATGAGCAGTTCTTC. Protein sequence: CASSQQWTSGGHNEQFF.

This clonotype was counted a few times. This chain joins TRBV28 and TRBJ2-2, with 7 bases aligning to TRBD2. CDR1 and CDR2 (germline): MDHEN, SYDVKM. V lost 7 bases and J lost 13; bases outside the gene matches: 9. This CDR3 comprises 12 residues. The CDR3 reads CASTRPPGGLFF. The CDR3 DNA sequence: TGTGCCAGCACCCGGCCTCCGGGAGGGCTGTTTTTT. The whole variable domain, remainder taken from reference TRBV28 and TRBJ2-2, is DVKVTQSSRYLVKRTGEKVFLECVQDMDHENMFWYRQDPGLGLRLIYFSYDVKMKEKGDIPEGYSVSREKKERFSLILESASTNQTSMYLCASTRPPGGLFFGEGSRLTVL.

The count of this clonotype is one. V usage is TRBV11-2 and J usage is TRBJ2-1; D tentatively fits TRBD1 or TRBD2 (5 bases each). Germline assignment: CDR1 SGHAT and CDR2 FQNNGV. The CDR3 has 15 residues. Trimming shortened V by 1 base and J by 9 bases, and 16 bases separated the two germline ends. The CDR3 loop reads CASSLGWERGGEQFF. The CDR3 DNA follows: TGTGCCAGCAGCTTAGGGTGGGAGAGGGGTGGTGAGCAGTTCTTC.

This clonotype appeared many times. The chain links TRBV7-2 to TRBJ1-2, with 9 positions matching TRBD1. V lost 5 bases and J lost 4; bases outside the gene matches: 8. In germline, CDR1 is SGHTA, CDR2 FQGNSA. This CDR3 spans 15 amino acids. The CDR3 sequence is CASSPGDRVTYGYTF. CDR3 DNA: TGTGCCAGCAGCCCGGGGGACAGGGTTACCTATGGCTACACCTTC.

The chain couples TRBV7-3 to TRBJ2-7, with 7 bases fitting TRBD1. CDR1 SGHTA and CDR2 FQGTGA come from the germline V gene. J gave up 6 bases and V 4 bases, and 6 bases lay outside the gene matches. This CDR3 spans 13 amino acids. CDR3 bases: TGTGCCAGCAGCTCAGTGACAGGGCGCGAGCAGTACTTC. It is translated as CASSSVTGREQYF.

This clonotype was seen ten or more times. The chain has TRBV7-9 and TRBJ2-1; 12 bases line up with TRBD2. The germline gives CDR1 SEHNR, CDR2 FQNEAQ (reference sequence). The J segment lost 7 bases and the V segment lost 0 bases, leaving 13 bases of the junction unmatched. The CDR3 totals 19 residues. Written as DNA, the CDR3 is TGTGCCAGCAGCTTAGCTACTAGCGGGGGGCGAAGACCTATGAATGAGCAGTTCTTC. Its protein is CASSLATSGGRRPMNEQFF.

This clonotype has a handful of counts. The rearrangement joins TRBV5-1 to TRBJ2-5, with 11 bases identical to TRBD2. J lost 11 bases, V lost 3 bases, and 12 bases had no gene match. Germline V CDR1 and CDR2: SGHRS, YFSETQ. This CDR3 is built from 15 residues. The CDR3 DNA reads as TGCGCCAGCAGCTCGACTAGCGGGGTTGGCAATGAGCAGTACTTC. The encoded protein is CASSSTSGVGNEQYF.

This chain connects TRBV2 to TRBJ2-2; unclear D gene. Germline CDR1 and CDR2: SNHLY and FYNNEI. V was cut by 10 bases and J by 5 bases, with 14 bases left in between. CDR3 length: 13 residues. CDR3 DNA: TGTGCCACCTATTTAGGTGGAACCGGGGAGCTGTTTTTT. Amino acids: CATYLGGTGELFF.

This clonotype was counted ten times or more. The chain employs TRBV7-9 and TRBJ2-5, with 12 nucleotides matching TRBD2. Trimming removed 4 bases from V and 4 bases from J; junction bases left unmatched: 7. Per germline, CDR1 SEHNR and CDR2 FQNEAQ (reference sequence). The CDR3 extends over 16 amino acids. CDR3 sequence reads: CASSSPSGGAGETQYF. Written as DNA, the CDR3 is TGTGCCAGCAGCTCTCCTAGCGGGGGGGCCGGAGAGACCCAGTACTTC.

This clonotype occurred many times. The chain carries TRBV24-1 and TRBJ2-1; no reliable D call. The germline CDR1 and CDR2 sequences are KGHDR and SFDVKD. V was shortened by 9 bases and J by 4 bases, with 12 bases between the two germline ends. This CDR3 spans 13 amino acids. The CDR3 DNA follows: TGTGCCACCGGGCGGCAGCCATACAATGAGCAGTTCTTC. Its translation: CATGRQPYNEQFF.

In this sample, this clonotype turned up once. The CDR3 DNA reads TGTGCCAGCAGTCCCCCCCCGGGTGCCGGAAACACCATATATTTT. Protein: CASSPPPGAGNTIYF. The V gene is TRBV6-5, the J gene TRBJ1-3, with no clear D. Germline-derived CDR1 and CDR2 are MNHEY and SVGAGI. The CDR3 is made up of 15 amino acids. V lost 5 bases to trimming and J lost 4 bases, with 15 bases between them.

This clonotype was observed many times. This chain links TRBV5-1 with TRBJ2-5; 11 nucleotides agree with TRBD2. Germline V CDR1 and CDR2: SGHRS, YFSETQ. The CDR3 consists of 17 residues. V shed 1 base and J 2 bases; nucleotides not matched to a gene: 7. CDR3 DNA: TGCGCCAGCAGCTTGTCTTCCGGGACTAGCGGTCAAGAGACCCAGTACTTC. Its translation is CASSLSSGTSGQETQYF.

This clonotype has at least ten counts. The CDR3 sequence: CAIGLAGGVSTDTQYF. The CDR3 coding sequence is TGTGCCATCGGACTAGCGGGGGGCGTGAGCACAGATACGCAGTATTTT. The V gene is TRBV7-9, the J gene TRBJ2-3; 14 bases map to TRBD2. V lost 10 bases to trimming and J lost 0 bases; unmatched junction nucleotides: 6. The germline gives CDR1 SEHNR, CDR2 FQNEAQ (reference sequence). The length of the CDR3 is 16 residues.

This chain links TRBV12-3 or TRBV12-4 with TRBJ2-5, with a tentative D call TRBD2 (6 bases). V was clipped by 1 base and J by 11 bases, with 20 bases between them. The CDR3 spans 15 residues. CDR3 in amino acids: CASSLGRAKRDEQYF. Here the CDR3 DNA reads TGTGCCAGCAGTTTAGGGAGGGCGAAAAGGGATGAGCAGTACTTC.

Remarks on this clonotype: This may stem from a read error, because a much larger clone lies one nucleotide away. The chain carries TRBV6-1 and TRBJ2-3, with D possibly matching TRBD2 (6 bases). The CDR3 loop spans 16 amino acids. Germline CDR1 reads MNHNS; CDR2 reads SASEGT. Trimming took 8 bases from V and 0 from J, leaving 18 bases between them. CDR3 sequence: CASSTNIAASTDTQYF. CDR3 sequence (DNA): TGTGCCAGCTCTACCAATATAGCGGCTAGCACAGATACGCAGTATTTT.